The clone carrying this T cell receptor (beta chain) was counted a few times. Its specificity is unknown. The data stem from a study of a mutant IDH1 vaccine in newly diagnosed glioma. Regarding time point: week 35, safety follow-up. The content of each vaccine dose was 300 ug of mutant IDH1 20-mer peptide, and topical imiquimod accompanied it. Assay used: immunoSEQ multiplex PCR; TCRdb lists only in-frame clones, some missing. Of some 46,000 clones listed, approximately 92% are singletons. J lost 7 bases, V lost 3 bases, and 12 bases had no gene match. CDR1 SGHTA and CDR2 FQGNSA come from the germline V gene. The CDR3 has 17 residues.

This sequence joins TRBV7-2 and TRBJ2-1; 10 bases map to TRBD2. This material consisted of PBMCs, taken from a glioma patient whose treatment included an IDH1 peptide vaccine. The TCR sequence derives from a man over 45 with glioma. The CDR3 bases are TGTGCCAGCAGCTTCCCGCGAGCGGGAGGGAGTTCAAATGAGCAGTTCTTC. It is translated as CASSFPRAGGSSNEQFF.